This T cell receptor beta chain was sequenced in a study of neoadjuvant anti-PD-1 for oral cavity cancer. Study-level points and caveats: Treg/Th17 ratio rose with pretreatment blood and fell with post-treatment tumor TCRbeta clonality.

As to time point: after neoadjuvant nivolumab, at surgical resection. With respect to this clone: Its antigen is unknown.

The repertoire was sequenced with immunoSEQ multiplex PCR; TCRdb's copy has only in-frame clones and lacks some. This table holds under 2,500 clones, roughly 65% found once. The starting material was tumor tissue, obtained after nivolumab (anti-PD-1) treatment. The sequence derives from a person between 35 and 79 years old with oral cavity squamous cell carcinoma.

CDR3 sequence: CASSAGSSAGNTIYF. Written as DNA, the CDR3 is TGTGCCAGCAGCGCCGGGAGCAGTGCTGGAAACACCATATATTTT. The V call is TRBV9, the J call TRBJ1-3, with D unresolved. CDR1 and CDR2 from the germline V gene are SGDLS and YYNGEE. Between the trimmed V and J ends, which lost 3 bases and 2 bases, there was a span of 12 bases. CDR3 length equals 15 residues.